These T cell receptor beta chains were read from a single sample in a study of cytomegalovirus exposure and HLA in healthy donors. Libraries were prepared by immunoSEQ multiplex PCR; TCRdb keeps only in-frame clonotypes and omits some of them. There are about 110,000 clones in the sample; 60% to 85% occur only once, and around 1.3% lies in the top ten. Sequenced input: PBMCs. The receptor source for this set is a woman in her twenties or thirties in good health and CMV-seronegative. Each CDR3 is given with its conserved first and last residue. Fields, in order: J gene, D gene, V gene, CDR3 DNA, CDR3 protein. D genes are given only for firm matches.

TRBJ1-5,TRBD1,TRBV28,TGTGCCAGCAGTGCTCGGACAGGGGGCAATCAGCCCCAGCATTTT,CASSARTGGNQPQHF
TRBJ2-7,TRBD2,TRBV6-8,TGTGCCAGCAGCATCTCCGGGACTAGCGGGTCGGGCCACGAGCAGTACTTC,CASSISGTSGSGHEQYF
TRBJ2-1,-,TRBV4-3,TGCGCCAGCAGCCAAGGTCTAGCGTCGACTGAGCAGTTCTTC,CASSQGLASTEQFF
TRBJ1-3,-,TRBV19,TGTGCCAGTCTCTCTGGAAACACCATATATTTT,CASLSGNTIYF
TRBJ2-1,TRBD2,TRBV19,TGTGCCAGTTACAGCGGGAGGGCGCCTAATGAGCAGTTCTTC,CASYSGRAPNEQFF
TRBJ2-2,-,TRBV27,TGTGCCAGTATTTCGGGACACAGGGAGCTGTTTTTT,CASISGHRELFF
TRBJ1-5,TRBD1,TRBV6-5,TGTGCCAGCAGCAGGACAGGGGTTAGCAATCAGCCCCAGCATTTT,CASSRTGVSNQPQHF
TRBJ2-7,-,TRBV7-9,TGTGCCAGCTCGAGGTACGGCGGCCCGAGCTCCTACGAGCAGTACTTC,CASSRYGGPSSYEQYF
TRBJ1-2,-,TRBV6-1,TGTGCCAGCAGTGAGACCGACAGCCCACTTCTAGGCTACACCTTC,CASSETDSPLLGYTF
TRBJ2-1,-,TRBV7-2,TGTGCCAGCAGCTTAGAGTGGGTTAGCTTGAGCAATGAGCAGTTCTTC,CASSLEWVSLSNEQFF
TRBJ1-1,-,TRBV19,TGTGCCAGTAGTATTGACAGGTCGAACACTGAAGCTTTCTTT,CASSIDRSNTEAFF
TRBJ2-5,-,TRBV2,TGTGCCAGCAAAGGCGGGGCCCAAGAGACCCAGTACTTC,CASKGGAQETQYF